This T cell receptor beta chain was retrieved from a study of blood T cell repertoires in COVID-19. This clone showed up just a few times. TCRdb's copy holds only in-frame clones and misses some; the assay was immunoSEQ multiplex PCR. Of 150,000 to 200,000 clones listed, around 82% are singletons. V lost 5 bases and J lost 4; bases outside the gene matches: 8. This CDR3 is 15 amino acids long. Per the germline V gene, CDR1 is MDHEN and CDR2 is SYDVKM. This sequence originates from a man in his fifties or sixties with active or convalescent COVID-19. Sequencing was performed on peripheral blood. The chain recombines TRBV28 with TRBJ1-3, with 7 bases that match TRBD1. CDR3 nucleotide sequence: TGTGCCAGCAGTCCCCGGGACAGAGGGGGAAACACCATATATTTT. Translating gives CASSPRDRGGNTIYF.